This is a list of T cell receptor beta chains from one sample in a study of blood T cell repertoires in COVID-19. Generated by immunoSEQ multiplex PCR, the TCRdb table keeps only in-frame clones and is missing some. Here the sample spans 97,000 or so clones, more than 75% being singletons. Sequencing was done on a sample of peripheral blood. The source is a man aged 50-59 years with active or convalescent COVID-19. CDR3s include the opening cysteine and the closing phenylalanine or tryptophan. A D gene is named only where the DNA matches it firmly. Not every row has a clone size; where given, it reads once, few, many or a size class.

d_gene,abundance,v_gene,j_gene,CDR3nt,CDR3aa
.,.,TRBV9,TRBJ2-1,TGTGCCAGCACCCAACAAGGGAGCTCCTACAATGAGCAGTTCTTC,CASTQQGSSYNEQFF
TRBD2,.,TRBV6-1,TRBJ2-5,TGTGCCAGCAGTGAACCGGGGACTATAGGCGGGGAGACCCAGTACTTC,CASSEPGTIGGETQYF
.,.,TRBV12-3/TRBV12-4,TRBJ1-2,TGTGCCAGCTCCCTATACCCGGGCTACACCTTC,CASSLYPGYTF
TRBD1,.,TRBV5-1,TRBJ1-1,TGCGCCAGCAGCTTTCAGGGGGCTGGCACTGAAGCTTTCTTT,CASSFQGAGTEAFF
.,.,TRBV5-5,TRBJ2-1,TGTGCCAGCAGCTTGCGGCGGGGTGGCAATGAGCAGTTCTTC,CASSLRRGGNEQFF
TRBD1,.,TRBV5-4,TRBJ2-2,TGTGCCAGCAGCCCCCAGGGGGCGCTGGGGTACACCGGGGAGCTGTTTTTT,CASSPQGALGYTGELFF
TRBD1,few,TRBV7-8,TRBJ1-5,TGTGCCAGCAGCCGGACAGGGGGCGACAATCAGCCCCAGCATTTT,CASSRTGGDNQPQHF
TRBD1,.,TRBV10-1,TRBJ2-3,TGCGCCAGCAGTGCCTTACAGGGGGCAGGAGATACGCAGTATTTT,CASSALQGAGDTQYF
.,.,TRBV10-1,TRBJ2-5,TGCGCCAGCAGTTCCAGCGGCTCCCAAGAGACCCAGTACTTC,CASSSSGSQETQYF
TRBD1,.,TRBV14,TRBJ1-6,TGTGCCAGCAGCCGATGGGACAGGGAGAATTCACCCCTCCACTTT,CASSRWDRENSPLHF
TRBD2,.,TRBV7-2,TRBJ2-5,TGTGCCAGCAGCTTAGCGAGCAGCGGGGCCCAAGAGACCCAGTACTTC,CASSLASSGAQETQYF
.,.,TRBV10-1,TRBJ2-5,TGCGCCAGCAGTAGACAGCAGGGAGAGACCCAGTACTTC,CASSRQQGETQYF
TRBD1,few,TRBV2,TRBJ1-6,TGTGCCAGCAGTGGACAGGGTAATTCACCCCTCCACTTT,CASSGQGNSPLHF
.,.,TRBV7-2,TRBJ2-1,TGTGCCAGCAGCCCTCAGTCCGGGGGGACATCCTACAATGAGCAGTTCTTC,CASSPQSGGTSYNEQFF
TRBD2,.,TRBV9,TRBJ2-1,TGTGCCAGCAGCCCCCGACTAGCGGATTACAATGAGCAGTTCTTC,CASSPRLADYNEQFF
TRBD2,.,TRBV5-6,TRBJ2-5,TGTGCCAGCAGCCCTCTCGGGGTAGCGGGGTTGCATAAAGAGACCCAGTACTTC,CASSPLGVAGLHKETQYF
TRBD1,.,TRBV10-3,TRBJ2-2,TGTGCCATCAAAGAACAACAGGGGACCGGGGAGCTGTTTTTT,CAIKEQQGTGELFF
TRBD1,.,TRBV18,TRBJ2-7,TGTGCCAGCTCACCTGGGACAGGGGACGAGCAGTACTTC,CASSPGTGDEQYF
.,.,TRBV7-9,TRBJ2-5,TGTGCCAGCAGCTTAGGAGTCTCCCAAGAGACCCAGTACTTC,CASSLGVSQETQYF
.,.,TRBV28,TRBJ1-1,TGTGCCAGCAGTAACCGACAGGAGAACACTGAAGCTTTCTTT,CASSNRQENTEAFF
.,.,TRBV7-8,TRBJ1-4,TGTGCCAGCAGCTTAGACCGTCGGGAAAAACTGTTTTTT,CASSLDRREKLFF
.,.,TRBV10-3,TRBJ1-1,TGTGCCATCAGGGGAGGGGACACTGAAGCTTTCTTT,CAIRGGDTEAFF
TRBD1,.,TRBV5-1,TRBJ1-2,TGCGCCAGCAGTCTCCAGGGGGACTATGGCTACACCTTC,CASSLQGDYGYTF
.,.,TRBV11-3,TRBJ1-1,TGTGCCAGCAGCTTACCCCGGGAGGGAATCCTTAACACTGAAGCTTTCTTT,CASSLPREGILNTEAFF
.,.,TRBV29-1,TRBJ1-2,TGCAGCGTCGGGGACATGGCTGGTGGCTACACCTTC,CSVGDMAGGYTF
TRBD1,.,TRBV27,TRBJ1-1,TGTGCCAGCAGGGACAGGGGTCACACTGAAGCTTTCTTT,CASRDRGHTEAFF
.,.,TRBV5-4,TRBJ2-2,TGTGCCAGCAGCTTGCTAGGCGCCGCCACCGGGGAGCTGTTTTTT,CASSLLGAATGELFF
.,.,TRBV11-2,TRBJ2-2,TGTGCCAGCAGCTTGGAGGGGGGGCTCGGGGAGCTGTTTTTT,CASSLEGGLGELFF
.,.,TRBV7-2,TRBJ2-3,TGTGCCAGCAGCTTAGTCGGGGAGGAAACAGATACGCAGTATTTT,CASSLVGEETDTQYF
.,.,TRBV5-1,TRBJ2-2,TGCGCCAGCAGCGTCAGGGTGAACACCGGGGAGCTGTTTTTT,CASSVRVNTGELFF
.,.,TRBV28,TRBJ2-6,TGTGCCAGCAGTTTAGTCGGTGGGGCCAACGTCCTGACTTTC,CASSLVGGANVLTF
.,once,TRBV2,TRBJ1-1,TGTGCCAGCAGTCAGGACAGCTTGAACACTGAAGCTTTCTTT,CASSQDSLNTEAFF
TRBD2,.,TRBV7-7,TRBJ2-3,TGTGCCAGCAGCTCCAGCGGGGGGGCCACAGATACGCAGTATTTT,CASSSSGGATDTQYF